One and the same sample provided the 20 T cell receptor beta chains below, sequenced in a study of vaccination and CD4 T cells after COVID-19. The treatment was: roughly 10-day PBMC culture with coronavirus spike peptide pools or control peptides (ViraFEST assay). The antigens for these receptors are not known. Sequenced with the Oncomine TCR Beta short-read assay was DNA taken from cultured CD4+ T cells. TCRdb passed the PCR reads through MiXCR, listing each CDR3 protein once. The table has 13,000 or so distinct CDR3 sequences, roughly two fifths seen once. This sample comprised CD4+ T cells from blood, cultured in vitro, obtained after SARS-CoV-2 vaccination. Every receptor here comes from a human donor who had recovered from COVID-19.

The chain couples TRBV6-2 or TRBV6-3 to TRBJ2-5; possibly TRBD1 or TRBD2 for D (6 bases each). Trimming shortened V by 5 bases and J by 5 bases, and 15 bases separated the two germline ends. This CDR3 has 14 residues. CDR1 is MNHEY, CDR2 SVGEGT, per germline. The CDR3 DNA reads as TGTGCCAGCAGTCTTGGAACAGGGAGGGAGACCCAGTACTTC. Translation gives CASSLGTGRETQYF.

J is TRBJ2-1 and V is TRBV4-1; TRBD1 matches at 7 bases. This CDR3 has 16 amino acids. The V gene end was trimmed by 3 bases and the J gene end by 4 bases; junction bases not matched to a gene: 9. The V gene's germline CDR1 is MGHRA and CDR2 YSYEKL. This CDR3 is CASSQGAQGNYNEQFF. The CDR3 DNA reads TGCGCCAGCAGCCAGGGCGCACAGGGGAATTACAATGAGCAGTTCTTC.

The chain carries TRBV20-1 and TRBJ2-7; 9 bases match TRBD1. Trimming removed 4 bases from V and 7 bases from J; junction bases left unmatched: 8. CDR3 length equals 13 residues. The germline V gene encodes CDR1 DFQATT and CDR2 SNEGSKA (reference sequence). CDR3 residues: CSAIRTGEGEQYF. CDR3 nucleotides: TGCAGTGCTATACGGACAGGGGAAGGGGAGCAGTACTTC.

As DNA, the CDR3 is TGCGCCAGCCCGCCAGGGAATAATTCACCCCTCCACTTT. As protein: CASPPGNNSPLHF. This chain links TRBV10-1 with TRBJ1-6; the D gene is possibly TRBD1 (5 bases). V lost 8 bases to trimming and J lost 5 bases, with 10 bases between them. The CDR3 runs 13 residues. Germline V gives CDR1 WNHNN, CDR2 SYGVQD (reference sequence).

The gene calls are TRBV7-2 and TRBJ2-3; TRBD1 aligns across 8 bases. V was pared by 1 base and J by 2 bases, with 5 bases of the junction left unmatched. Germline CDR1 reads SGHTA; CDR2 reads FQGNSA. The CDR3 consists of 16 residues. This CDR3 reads CASSLGLGQVTDTQYF. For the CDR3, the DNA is TGTGCCAGCAGCTTAGGATTGGGACAGGTCACAGATACGCAGTATTTT.

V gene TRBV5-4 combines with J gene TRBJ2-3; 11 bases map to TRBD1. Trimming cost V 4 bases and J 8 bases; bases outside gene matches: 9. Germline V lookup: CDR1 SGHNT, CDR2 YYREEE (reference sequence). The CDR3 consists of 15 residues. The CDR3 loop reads CASSKGQGVQGTQYF. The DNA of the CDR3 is TGTGCCAGCAGCAAGGGACAGGGGGTCCAAGGTACGCAGTATTTT.

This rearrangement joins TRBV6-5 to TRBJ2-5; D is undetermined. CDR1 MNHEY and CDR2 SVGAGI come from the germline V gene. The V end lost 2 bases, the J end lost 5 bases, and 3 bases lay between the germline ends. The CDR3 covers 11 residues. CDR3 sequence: CASSYRETQYF. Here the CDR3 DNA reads TGTGCCAGCAGTTACCGGGAGACCCAGTACTTC.

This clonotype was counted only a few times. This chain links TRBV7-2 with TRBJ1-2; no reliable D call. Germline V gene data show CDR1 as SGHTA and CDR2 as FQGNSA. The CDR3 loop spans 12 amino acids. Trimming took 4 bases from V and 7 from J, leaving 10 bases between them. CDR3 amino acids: CASSSSQAGYTF. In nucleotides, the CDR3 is TGTGCCAGCAGCTCGTCCCAGGCTGGCTACACCTTC.

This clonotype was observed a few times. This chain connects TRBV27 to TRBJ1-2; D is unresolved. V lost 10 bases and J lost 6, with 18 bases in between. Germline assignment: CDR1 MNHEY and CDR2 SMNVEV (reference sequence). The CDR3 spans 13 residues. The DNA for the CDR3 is TGTGCCACCAACACCCAGAGTTCAGATGGCTACACCTTC. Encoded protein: CATNTQSSDGYTF.

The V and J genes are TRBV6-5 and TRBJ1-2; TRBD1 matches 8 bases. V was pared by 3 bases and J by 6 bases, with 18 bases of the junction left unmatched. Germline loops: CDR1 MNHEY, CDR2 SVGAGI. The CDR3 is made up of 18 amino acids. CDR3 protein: CASSYSTGARLNYHGYTF. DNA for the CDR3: TGTGCCAGCAGTTATTCGACAGGGGCGAGATTGAACTACCATGGCTACACCTTC.

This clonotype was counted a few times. CDR3 loop: CSARLSGSYNEQFF. The CDR3 DNA reads TGCAGTGCTCGTCTTAGCGGGTCCTACAATGAGCAGTTCTTC. V gene TRBV20-1 combines with J gene TRBJ2-1; 7 nucleotides line up with TRBD2. The germline gives CDR1 DFQATT, CDR2 SNEGSKA (reference sequence). CDR3 size: 14 residues. Trimming took 5 bases from V and 1 from J; bases not matched to a gene: 5.

The CDR3 sequence: CSARDGRGRSGELFF. The CDR3 nucleotides read TGCAGTGCTAGAGATGGCCGGGGCAGATCGGGGGAGCTGTTTTTT. The chain has TRBV20-1 and TRBJ2-2; D might be TRBD1 or TRBD2, each matching 5 bases. Germline CDR1 and CDR2: DFQATT and SNEGSKA (reference sequence). V lost 0 bases and J 8 bases, leaving 16 bases between the germline ends. The CDR3 runs 15 residues.

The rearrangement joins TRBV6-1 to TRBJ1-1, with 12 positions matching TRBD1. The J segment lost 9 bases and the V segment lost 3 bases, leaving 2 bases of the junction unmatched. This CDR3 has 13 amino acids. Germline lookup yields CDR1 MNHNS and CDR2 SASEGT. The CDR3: CASSDRDRGQAFF. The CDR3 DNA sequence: TGTGCCAGCAGTGACAGGGACAGGGGGCAAGCTTTCTTT.

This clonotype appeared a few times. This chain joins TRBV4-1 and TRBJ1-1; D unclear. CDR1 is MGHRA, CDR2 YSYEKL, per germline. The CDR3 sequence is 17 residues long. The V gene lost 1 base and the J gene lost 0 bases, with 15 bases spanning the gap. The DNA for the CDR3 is TGCGCCAGCAGCCAAGGATCGTTCGACCGGATGAACACTGAAGCTTTCTTT. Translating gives CASSQGSFDRMNTEAFF.

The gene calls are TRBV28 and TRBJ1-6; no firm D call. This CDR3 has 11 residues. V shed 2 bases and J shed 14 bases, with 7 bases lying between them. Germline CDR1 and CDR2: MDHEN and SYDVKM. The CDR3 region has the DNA TGTGCCAGCAGTTTAGGGGTGGCCCTCCACTTT. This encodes CASSLGVALHF.

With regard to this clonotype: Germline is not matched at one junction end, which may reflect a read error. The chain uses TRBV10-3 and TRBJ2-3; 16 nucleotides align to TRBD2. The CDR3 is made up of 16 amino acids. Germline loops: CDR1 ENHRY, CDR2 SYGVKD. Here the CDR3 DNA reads TGTGCCAGCAGTGCCGGGACTAGCGGGGGGGGTTATACGCAGTATTTT. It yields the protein CASSAGTSGGGYTQYF.

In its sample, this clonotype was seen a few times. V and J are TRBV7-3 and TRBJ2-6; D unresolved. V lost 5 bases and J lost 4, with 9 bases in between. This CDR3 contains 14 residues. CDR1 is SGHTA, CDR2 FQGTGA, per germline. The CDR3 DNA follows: TGTGCCAGCAGCCCCGGGCTAGGGGCCAACGTCCTGACTTTC. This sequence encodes CASSPGLGANVLTF.

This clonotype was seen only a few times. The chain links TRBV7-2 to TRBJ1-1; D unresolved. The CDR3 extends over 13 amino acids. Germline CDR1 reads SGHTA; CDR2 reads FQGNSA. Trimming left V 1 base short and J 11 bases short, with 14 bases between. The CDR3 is CASSLVSRGEAFF. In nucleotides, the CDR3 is TGTGCCAGCAGCTTAGTAAGTCGTGGGGAGGCTTTCTTT.

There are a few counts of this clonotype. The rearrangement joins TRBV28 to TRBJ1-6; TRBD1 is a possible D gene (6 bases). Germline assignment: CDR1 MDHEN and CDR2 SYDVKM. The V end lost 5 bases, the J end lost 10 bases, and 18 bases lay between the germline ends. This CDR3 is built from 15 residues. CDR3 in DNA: TGTGCCAGCAGTCCCAGGGGTGGCCCCGGATCACCCCTCCACTTT. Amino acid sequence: CASSPRGGPGSPLHF.

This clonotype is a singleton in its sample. DNA for the CDR3: TGTGCCAGCAGCTTAGGGGTCGGCGAGCAGTACTTC. Amino acids: CASSLGVGEQYF. The chain employs TRBV7-8 and TRBJ2-7; D is undetermined. Trimming removed 1 base at V and 6 bases at J, with 7 bases between. The CDR3 extends over 12 amino acids. Germline V gene data show CDR1 as SGHVS and CDR2 as FQNEAQ. The full variable domain, with the rest looked up from reference TRBV7-8 and TRBJ2-7, is GAGVSQSPRYKVAKRGQDVALRCDPISGHVSLFWYQQALGQGPEFLTYFQNEAQLDKSGLPSDRFFAERPEGSVSTLKIQRTQQEDSAVYLCASSLGVGEQYFGPGTRLTVT.